The 30 T cell receptor beta chains listed next were all sequenced from one sample in a study of OX40 agonist ivuxolimab in advanced cancers. Using immunoSEQ multiplex PCR, the repertoire was profiled, and TCRdb retains in-frame clones only, with some absent. The data contain tens of thousands of clones, roughly 73% of them singletons. Sequences were derived from CD4+ or CD8+ T cells sorted from blood, sampled in a trial of the OX40 agonist ivuxolimab. All receptors come from an adult with an advanced solid tumor such as melanoma, head and neck, liver or kidney cancer.

The chain links TRBV5-1 to TRBJ1-1; D unresolved. V shed 1 base and J shed 1 base, with 11 bases lying between them. The CDR3 is 15 amino acids. Germline values: CDR1 SGHRS, CDR2 YFSETQ. The CDR3 nucleotides read TGCGCCAGCAGCTTGTCGGGGTCCCCGAACACTGAAGCTTTCTTT. It codes for CASSLSGSPNTEAFF.

The chain joins TRBV6-5 to TRBJ2-7, with D possibly TRBD2 on 5 matching bases. CDR3 length: 13 residues. With 6 bases removed from V and 2 bases from J, the gap between germline ends came to 11 bases. The germline V gene encodes CDR1 MNHEY and CDR2 SVGAGI. CDR3 DNA sequence: TGTGCCAGCAGCCGTGAGGGCCCCTACGAGCAGTACTTC. Translation: CASSREGPYEQYF.

The CDR3 protein is CASSFNRGRQETQYF. The CDR3 DNA is TGCGCCAGCAGCTTTAATAGGGGGCGGCAAGAGACCCAGTACTTC. V usage is TRBV5-1 and J usage is TRBJ2-5; 7 bases agree with TRBD1. This CDR3 has 15 amino acids. V gave up 2 bases and J gave up 2 bases; unmatched junction bases: 6. Germline V CDR1 and CDR2: SGHRS, YFSETQ.

The CDR3 DNA reads TGTGCCAGTCGGACTAGCGGTCTCTACGAGCAGTACTTC. This sequence encodes CASRTSGLYEQYF. V usage is TRBV28 and J usage is TRBJ2-7, with 10 bases matching TRBD2. The CDR3 has 13 amino acids. The V gene's germline CDR1 is MDHEN and CDR2 SYDVKM. V lost 9 bases and J lost 3; bases outside the gene matches: 5.

The chain employs TRBV18 and TRBJ1-2, with 8 bases identical to TRBD1. CDR1 and CDR2 from the germline V gene are KGHSH and LQKENI. The ends lost 2 bases at V and 4 bases at J; junction bases unmatched: 6. The CDR3 consists of 15 residues. CDR3 in DNA: TGTGCCAGCTCACCAAGACAACAGGGGGTCTATGGCTACACCTTC. Translation gives CASSPRQQGVYGYTF. The whole variable domain, remainder taken from reference TRBV18 and TRBJ1-2, is NAGVMQNPRHLVRRRGQEARLRCSPMKGHSHVYWYRQLPEEGLKFMVYLQKENIIDESGMPKERFSAEFPKEGPSILRIQQVVRGDSAAYFCASSPRQQGVYGYTFGSGTRLTVV.

The chain has TRBV7-2 and TRBJ1-5, with 7 bases lining up with TRBD1. CDR1 is SGHTA, CDR2 FQGNSA, per germline. V shed 1 base and J 7 bases; nucleotides not matched to a gene: 7. This CDR3 has 15 residues. CDR3 protein: CASSLVTGVGQPQHF. The CDR3 coding sequence is TGTGCCAGCAGCTTAGTTACAGGGGTTGGGCAGCCCCAGCATTTT.

The chain joins TRBV7-2 to TRBJ1-5; D uncertain. This CDR3 contains 13 residues. Germline loops: CDR1 SGHTA, CDR2 FQGNSA. Trimming left V 2 bases short and J 3 bases short, with 5 bases between. CDR3 protein: CASSLMDNQPQHF. The CDR3 DNA follows: TGTGCCAGCAGCTTAATGGACAATCAGCCCCAGCATTTT. Filled out from reference TRBV7-2 and TRBJ1-5, the complete variable domain reads GAGVSQSPSNKVTEKGKDVELRCDPISGHTALYWYRQSLGQGLEFLIYFQGNSAPDKSGLPSDRFSAERTGGSVSTLTIQRTQQEDSAVYLCASSLMDNQPQHFGDGTRLSIL.

The chain employs TRBV6-5 and TRBJ2-7, with D unclear. Germline CDR1 MNHEY, CDR2 SVGAGI. V lost 4 bases to trimming and J lost 4 bases, with 8 bases between them. This CDR3 is built from 12 residues. The CDR3 DNA reads TGTGCCAGCAGTTTACTTGGGTACGAGCAGTACTTC. This gives the protein CASSLLGYEQYF.

This clone was seen just once. This chain joins TRBV5-6 and TRBJ2-3, with TRBD1 as a possible D gene (5 bases). V was clipped by 2 bases and J by 1 base, with 14 bases between them. The CDR3 totals 16 residues. Germline lookup yields CDR1 SGHDT and CDR2 YYEEEE. For the CDR3, the DNA is TGTGCCAGCAGCTTCTACAGGAGAGCTGGCACAGATACGCAGTATTTT. Translated, it gives CASSFYRRAGTDTQYF. The full variable domain, rest sourced from reference TRBV5-6 and TRBJ2-3, is DAGVTQSPTHLIKTRGQQVTLRCSPKSGHDTVSWYQQALGQGPQFIFQYYEEEERQRGNFPDRFSGHQFPNYSSELNVNALLLGDSALYLCASSFYRRAGTDTQYFGPGTRLTVL.

This rearrangement joins TRBV28 to TRBJ2-7; 11 nucleotides agree with TRBD1. With V trimmed by 7 bases and J by 9 bases, 14 bases remained unmatched. The CDR3 sequence is 15 residues long. Germline V gives CDR1 MDHEN, CDR2 SYDVKM. CDR3 amino acids: CASTSLGTGGRGQYF. The CDR3 DNA sequence: TGTGCCAGCACCTCCCTAGGGACAGGGGGACGGGGGCAGTACTTC. Variable domain in full (rest from reference TRBV28 and TRBJ2-7): DVKVTQSSRYLVKRTGEKVFLECVQDMDHENMFWYRQDPGLGLRLIYFSYDVKMKEKGDIPEGYSVSREKKERFSLILESASTNQTSMYLCASTSLGTGGRGQYFGPGTRLTVT.

This chain joins TRBV2 and TRBJ1-5, with 11 bases identical to TRBD1. V trimming: 5 bases; J trimming: 2 bases; junction bases outside the gene matches: 2. The germline V gene has CDR1 SNHLY and CDR2 FYNNEI. The length of the CDR3 is 15 residues. The chain's CDR3 is CASSRTGGGNQPQHF. The DNA of the CDR3 is TGTGCCAGCAGTCGGACAGGGGGCGGCAATCAGCCCCAGCATTTT.

This chain links TRBV5-1 with TRBJ1-1; no clear D. V was shortened by 3 bases and J by 0 bases, with 12 bases between the two germline ends. CDR3 size: 15 residues. The germline V gene has CDR1 SGHRS and CDR2 YFSETQ. As DNA, the CDR3 is TGCGCCAGCAGCTCCGGACCTTCTGTGAACACTGAAGCTTTCTTT. Its translation: CASSSGPSVNTEAFF.

This clone was picked up a small number of times. The J gene is TRBJ2-7, the V gene TRBV6-5; 7 nucleotides agree with TRBD1. The CDR3 is 14 residues long. V trimming: 4 bases; J trimming: 0 bases; junction bases outside the gene matches: 3. Germline CDR1 reads MNHEY; CDR2 reads SVGAGI. The CDR3 region is CASSSRGSSYEQYF. DNA for the CDR3: TGTGCCAGCAGTTCCAGGGGGAGCTCCTACGAGCAGTACTTC.

The chain uses TRBV18 and TRBJ2-1, with 14 bases identical to TRBD2. Germline CDR1 is KGHSH and CDR2 is LQKENI. The J segment lost 8 bases and the V segment lost 2 bases, leaving 5 bases of the junction unmatched. The CDR3 runs 16 residues. DNA of the CDR3: TGTGCCAGCTCACCAAGACTAGCGGGAGGGCCAGATGAGCAGTTCTTC. It specifies CASSPRLAGGPDEQFF. The full variable domain, in which reference TRBV18 and TRBJ2-1 provide the parts outside the CDR3, is NAGVMQNPRHLVRRRGQEARLRCSPMKGHSHVYWYRQLPEEGLKFMVYLQKENIIDESGMPKERFSAEFPKEGPSILRIQQVVRGDSAAYFCASSPRLAGGPDEQFFGPGTRLTVL.

The J gene is TRBJ1-2, the V gene TRBV5-1, with 8 nucleotides matching TRBD1. Germline-derived CDR1 and CDR2 are SGHRS and YFSETQ. CDR3 length: 14 residues. The trim removed 4 bases at V and 6 bases at J, leaving 8 bases unmatched. CDR3 in amino acids: CASSPFQGADGYTF. The CDR3 DNA reads as TGCGCCAGCAGCCCGTTTCAGGGGGCGGATGGCTACACCTTC. The full variable domain, with the rest looked up from reference TRBV5-1 and TRBJ1-2, is KAGVTQTPRYLIKTRGQQVTLSCSPISGHRSVSWYQQTPGQGLQFLFEYFSETQRNKGNFPGRFSGRQFSNSRSEMNVSTLELGDSALYLCASSPFQGADGYTFGSGTRLTVV.

The genes are TRBV5-1 and TRBJ2-5; 8 positions match TRBD2. The CDR3 is made up of 14 amino acids. Germline V gene sequence: CDR1 SGHRS, CDR2 YFSETQ. J lost 1 base, V lost 4 bases, and 3 bases had no gene match. CDR3 DNA: TGCGCCAGCAGCCTCGGGACTAGCCAAGAGACCCAGTACTTC. The encoded protein is CASSLGTSQETQYF.

This clone was observed a single time. This chain links TRBV5-1 with TRBJ2-7, with D tentatively TRBD1 or TRBD2 (6 bases each). The V end lost 0 bases, the J end lost 5 bases, and 18 bases lay between the germline ends. Germline-derived CDR1 and CDR2 are SGHRS and YFSETQ. This CDR3 is built from 16 residues. The CDR3 reads CASSLAAGHPKDEQYF. CDR3 nucleotides: TGCGCCAGCAGCTTGGCGGCGGGACACCCGAAGGACGAGCAGTACTTC.

Here the CDR3 reads CASSPRNTEAFF. The CDR3 DNA is TGTGCCAGCAGCCCCCGAAACACTGAAGCTTTCTTT. This chain joins TRBV5-4 and TRBJ1-1; D gene unclear. V was cut by 4 bases and J by 2 bases, with 6 bases left in between. This CDR3 has 12 residues. CDR1 and CDR2 from the germline V gene are SGHNT and YYREEE (reference sequence).

The chain combines TRBV5-3 with TRBJ1-5; TRBD1 matches at 9 bases. TRBV5-3 counts as an open reading frame of uncertain function. Trimming took 3 bases from V and 6 from J; bases not matched to a gene: 16. The CDR3 loop spans 18 amino acids. CDR3 loop: CARSCGGQGPRVFQPQHF. CDR3 DNA sequence: TGTGCCAGAAGCTGTGGGGGACAGGGCCCCCGGGTCTTTCAGCCCCAGCATTTT.

In this sample, this clone turned up a few times. This chain links TRBV18 with TRBJ1-3; D is undetermined. V gave up 3 bases and J gave up 2 bases, with 8 bases separating them. The CDR3 length is 14 residues. The V gene's germline CDR1 is KGHSH and CDR2 LQKENI. CDR3 nucleotides: TGTGCCAGCTCACCCGGGAGTCCTGGAAACACCATATATTTT. Encoded protein: CASSPGSPGNTIYF.

This clone was seen just once. This rearrangement joins TRBV7-2 to TRBJ1-1; no reliable D call. This CDR3 comprises 15 residues. Trimming cost V 0 bases and J 3 bases, with 11 bases left between them. Germline V lookup: CDR1 SGHTA, CDR2 FQGNSA. CDR3 sequence reads: CASSLAVGRYTEAFF. The CDR3 DNA follows: TGTGCCAGCAGCTTAGCTGTGGGTCGATACACTGAAGCTTTCTTT.

This clone was seen a handful of times. The chain employs TRBV30 and TRBJ1-1; TRBD1 matches 8 bases. The CDR3 totals 13 residues. CDR1 is GTSNPN, CDR2 SVGIG, per germline (reference sequence). V dropped 4 bases and J dropped 6; count of bases not matched to a gene: 7. The CDR3 here is CAWTPDRGPEAFF. CDR3 DNA: TGTGCCTGGACCCCCGACAGGGGTCCTGAAGCTTTCTTT.

The genes are TRBV11-3 and TRBJ2-2; either TRBD1 or TRBD2 may fit D (5 bases each). Germline values: CDR1 SGHNT, CDR2 YENEEA. This CDR3 spans 16 amino acids. With 2 bases removed from V and 3 bases from J, the gap between germline ends came to 13 bases. CDR3 nucleotide sequence: TGTGCCAGCAGCTTATTCCGTGGGGGACACACCGGGGAGCTGTTTTTT. Translation: CASSLFRGGHTGELFF.

This chain uses TRBV6-1 with TRBJ1-2; 8 bases agree with TRBD1. Germline CDR1 MNHNS, CDR2 SASEGT. The CDR3 consists of 14 residues. Losses at the gene ends were 6 bases for V and 4 bases for J; bases not matched to a gene: 7. The CDR3 region is CASRPTGESYGYTF. The CDR3 DNA sequence: TGTGCCAGCAGGCCGACAGGGGAAAGCTATGGCTACACCTTC.

The J gene is TRBJ1-2, the V gene TRBV6-5; D gene unclear. Germline-derived CDR1 and CDR2 are MNHEY and SVGAGI. The CDR3 is made up of 14 amino acids. V lost 4 bases to trimming and J lost 0 bases, with 9 bases between them. CDR3 sequence reads: CASSSHQANYGYTF. The CDR3 bases are TGTGCCAGCAGTTCCCACCAGGCTAACTATGGCTACACCTTC.

The chain has TRBV2 and TRBJ1-4, with D possibly matching TRBD1 (6 bases). The V gene lost 9 bases and the J gene lost 4 bases, with 15 bases spanning the gap. Germline CDR1 SNHLY, CDR2 FYNNEI. This CDR3 has 14 amino acids. In nucleotides, the CDR3 is TGTGCCAGTGGGCGGGGGCGGAGTAATGAAAAACTGTTTTTT. Its translation is CASGRGRSNEKLFF.

The V call is TRBV29-1, the J call TRBJ2-1; D might be TRBD2 (6 bases). The germline V gene encodes CDR1 SQVTM and CDR2 ANQGSEA. The V end lost 6 bases, the J end lost 4 bases, and 16 bases lay between the germline ends. The CDR3 spans 14 residues. The CDR3 DNA sequence: TGCAGCGTGAAGGATCGGGGGTCATACAATGAGCAGTTCTTC. Translated, it gives CSVKDRGSYNEQFF.

The chain combines TRBV7-2 with TRBJ1-1; maybe TRBD1 (5 bases). The germline V gene encodes CDR1 SGHTA and CDR2 FQGNSA. This CDR3 is 15 amino acids long. Deletions cut 2 bases from V and 3 bases from J, with 13 bases between. CDR3 protein: CASSLQGRGYTEAFF. CDR3 DNA sequence: TGTGCCAGCAGCTTACAGGGAAGGGGTTACACTGAAGCTTTCTTT.

The chain combines TRBV4-2 with TRBJ2-1; perhaps TRBD2 as D (7 bases). Trimming shortened V by 0 bases and J by 6 bases, and 21 bases separated the two germline ends. In germline, CDR1 is LGHNA, CDR2 YNFKEQ. The CDR3 extends over 18 amino acids. In DNA form, the CDR3 reads TGTGCCAGCAGCCAAGACCCCCTTGGGGGGGCGCGGGTCAATGAGCAGTTCTTC. This translates into CASSQDPLGGARVNEQFF.

The V call is TRBV5-5, the J call TRBJ1-1; 9 positions agree with TRBD1. Looked up from germline, CDR1 is SGHKS and CDR2 is YYEKEE (reference sequence). V lost 7 bases, J lost 6 bases, and 7 bases stayed unmatched. CDR3 size: 13 residues. DNA for the CDR3: TGTGCCAGCGGTACAGGGGGCCCGGCTGAAGCTTTCTTT. Translation: CASGTGGPAEAFF.